A single sample is the source of the 32 T cell receptor beta chains below, sequenced in a study of metastatic and nonmetastatic thyroid tumors. Via MiXCR, TCRdb re-called the PCR reads. Here the sample spans 35,000 to 50,000 clones, about 15% being singletons. Among the patients, none had received any treatment before thyroid surgery. The specimen sequenced was tumor tissue. Receptors originate from a female donor with papillary thyroid cancer or a benign thyroid nodule (not recorded which). Some clones in this sample may be carry-over from other donors' samples.

This clone turned up a few times. The chain recombines TRBV3-1 with TRBJ2-1; 12 bases map to TRBD2. The CDR3 is 21 amino acids. CDR1 is LGHDT, CDR2 YNNKEL, per germline (reference sequence). Trimming at V came to 1 base and at J to 0 bases, leaving 13 bases not matched to a gene. The CDR3 nucleotides are TGTGCCAGCAGCCAAGGTTTTTTTACTACTAGCGGGAGGAGCTCCTACAATGAGCAGTTCTTC. This encodes CASSQGFFTTSGRSSYNEQFF.

Within the sample, this clone is medium-sized (0.01 to 0.1%). The chain uses TRBV9 and TRBJ1-1; D is uncertain. V dropped 4 bases and J dropped 4 bases, with 11 bases sitting between them. The CDR3 covers 13 residues. Germline V gives CDR1 SGDLS, CDR2 YYNGEE. CDR3 protein: CASSFTVTTEAFF. The CDR3 coding sequence is TGTGCCAGCAGCTTTACAGTGACCACTGAAGCTTTCTTT.

This clone occurred a few times. The J gene is TRBJ1-2, the V gene TRBV6-2 or TRBV6-3; D may be TRBD1 (6 bases). The V gene lost 2 bases and the J gene lost 8 bases, with 18 bases spanning the gap. The CDR3 runs to 15 residues. Germline V gene sequence: CDR1 MNHEY, CDR2 SVGEGT. The CDR3: CASSYAGTWGYGYTF. The CDR3, as DNA: TGTGCCAGCAGTTACGCGGGGACATGGGGATACGGCTACACCTTC.

The chain links TRBV20-1 to TRBJ2-2; weak D call: TRBD1 (5 bases). Germline CDR1 is DFQATT and CDR2 is SNEGSKA (reference sequence). CDR3 length: 15 residues. Trimming cost V 3 bases and J 5 bases, with 16 bases left between them. The CDR3 spells CSARGSWGRTGELFF. DNA for the CDR3: TGCAGTGCTAGGGGTTCATGGGGCCGAACCGGGGAGCTGTTTTTT.

J is TRBJ1-1 and V is TRBV20-1; TRBD1 might be the D (6 bases). Germline CDR1 is DFQATT and CDR2 is SNEGSKA (reference sequence). The CDR3 spans 13 residues. V lost 6 bases to trimming and J lost 11 bases, with 22 bases between them. The chain's CDR3 is CSAGYVGAPEAFF. The CDR3 nucleotides are TGCAGTGCCGGCTACGTGGGGGCCCCGGAGGCTTTCTTT.

This clone was counted ten times or more. V and J are TRBV6-1 and TRBJ1-2; tentatively, D is TRBD1 (6 bases). The CDR3 is 16 amino acids. V was trimmed by 6 bases and J by 1 base, leaving 18 bases between them. Germline V lookup: CDR1 MNHNS, CDR2 SASEGT. The CDR3 DNA follows: TGTGCCAGCAGACCCCGGGGGCTGCGAATTAACTATGGCTACACCTTC. Protein sequence: CASRPRGLRINYGYTF.

A word on this clone: A clone one base away is much larger, so this may be a read error. The rearrangement joins TRBV5-5 to TRBJ2-5, with D maybe TRBD2 (6 bases). The V end lost 4 bases, the J end lost 2 bases, and 12 bases lay between the germline ends. The CDR3 extends over 14 amino acids. Germline V gene lookup returns CDR1 SGHKS and CDR2 YYEKEE (reference sequence). The CDR3 DNA follows: TGTGCCAGCAGCCATGCGGGGTCACAAGAGACCCAGTACTTC. Amino acid sequence: CASSHAGSQETQYF. The full variable domain, in which reference TRBV5-5 and TRBJ2-5 provide the parts outside the CDR3, is DAGVTQSPTHLIKTRGQQVTLRCSPISGHKSVSWYQQVLGQGPQFIFQYYEKEERGRGNFPDRFSARQFPNYSSELNVNALLLGDSALYLCASSHAGSQETQYFGPGTRLLVL.

This clone was counted at least ten times. The J gene is TRBJ2-7, the V gene TRBV6-2 or TRBV6-3; TRBD1 matches 8 bases. The CDR3 is made up of 14 amino acids. V gave up 7 bases and J gave up 2 bases; unmatched junction bases: 7. CDR1 is MNHEY and CDR2 is SVGEGT in the germline V gene. CDR3 residues: CASKAGTGPYEQYF. The CDR3 DNA follows: TGTGCCAGCAAGGCCGGGACAGGTCCCTACGAGCAGTACTTC.

Many counts were recorded for this clone. The chain carries TRBV9 and TRBJ2-7; TRBD2 matches 11 bases. Germline CDR1 reads SGDLS; CDR2 reads YYNGEE. This CDR3 region has 14 residues. V shed 3 bases, J shed 5 bases, and the junction held 4 bases outside the gene matches. This chain's CDR3 is CASSGQGLADEQYF. CDR3 bases: TGTGCCAGCAGCGGACAGGGACTAGCGGACGAGCAGTACTTC.

This clone was picked up a small number of times. The rearrangement uses TRBV2 and TRBJ2-1, with TRBD1 as a possible D gene (5 bases). The CDR3 sequence is 14 residues long. Trimming shortened V by 4 bases and J by 9 bases, and 16 bases separated the two germline ends. Germline V gives CDR1 SNHLY, CDR2 FYNNEI. Written as DNA, the CDR3 is TGTGCCAGCAGTGTGGGCAGGGTGGAGACTGAGCAGTTCTTC. This translates into CASSVGRVETEQFF.

At least ten counts were recorded for this clone. This chain links TRBV20-1 with TRBJ1-4; no reliable D call. V shed 3 bases and J shed 1 base, with 9 bases lying between them. Germline V lookup: CDR1 DFQATT, CDR2 SNEGSKA (reference sequence). This CDR3 is 14 amino acids long. CDR3 amino acids: CSASSAGTNEKLFF. DNA for the CDR3: TGCAGTGCTAGTTCCGCGGGAACTAATGAAAAACTGTTTTTT.

This clone was picked up a small number of times. It may be a read error: a sequence one base away is much more abundant. The rearrangement joins TRBV2 to TRBJ1-1; TRBD1 matches 9 bases. The CDR3 totals 14 residues. From germline, CDR1 is SNHLY and CDR2 FYNNEI. CDR3 sequence: CASSRGQDRGESFF. In DNA, the CDR3 is TGTGCCAGCTCCCGAGGTCAGGACAGGGGTGAATCTTTCTTT. Looking up the rest from reference TRBV2 and TRBJ1-1 gives the full variable domain: EPEVTQTPSHQVTQMGQEVILRCVPISNHLYFYWYRQILGQKVEFLVSFYNNEISEKSEIFDDQFSVERPDGSNFTLKIRSTKLEDSAMYFCASSRGQDRGESFFGQGTRLTVV.

This clone was counted between two and nine times. One end of the junction fails to match germline, which may point to a read error. Other DNA sequences in this specimen translate into the identical CDR3. The gene calls are TRBV12-3 or TRBV12-4 and TRBJ2-3; D not resolved. CDR3 size: 14 residues. The CDR3 reads CASSLERDTDTQYF. The CDR3 DNA reads as TGTGCCAGCAGTTTAGAGCGAGACACAGATACGCAGTACTTT.

This clone was counted at least ten times. This rearrangement joins TRBV12-3 or TRBV12-4 to TRBJ2-3; D might be TRBD2 (6 bases). V lost 4 bases and J lost 4, with 9 bases in between. CDR3 length: 13 amino acids. The CDR3 protein is CASSWASADTQYF. The CDR3 coding sequence is TGTGCCAGCAGTTGGGCTAGCGCAGATACGCAGTATTTT.

Many counts were recorded for this clone. The chain carries TRBV10-3 and TRBJ1-2, with D hard to call. The CDR3 has 13 residues. V was clipped by 3 bases and J by 5 bases, with 10 bases between them. In germline, CDR1 is ENHRY, CDR2 SYGVKD. The CDR3 DNA is TGTGCCATCAGTGAAGATCCGGTTTATGGCTACACCTTC. This translates into CAISEDPVYGYTF.

This clone was observed at least ten times. The chain uses TRBV9 and TRBJ2-1; TRBD1 agrees at 9 bases. Germline values: CDR1 SGDLS, CDR2 YYNGEE. The CDR3 covers 17 residues. Germline trimming cut 0 bases from V and 2 bases from J; bases unmatched to any gene: 6. Written as DNA, the CDR3 is TGTGCCAGCAGCGTAGATGGGGGACAGGGACCCTACAATGAGCAGTTCTTC. Translation: CASSVDGGQGPYNEQFF.

This clone was observed at least ten times. The chain employs TRBV7-8 and TRBJ2-7, with 14 positions matching TRBD2. The CDR3 is made up of 17 amino acids. Germline V CDR1 and CDR2: SGHVS, FQNEAQ. J lost 3 bases, V lost 5 bases, and 9 bases had no gene match. The CDR3 protein is CASSAEEGTSGGYEQYF. CDR3 coding DNA: TGTGCCAGCAGCGCGGAGGAAGGGACTAGCGGGGGCTACGAGCAGTACTTC.

About this clone itself: A much larger clone lies a single base off, so this may be a read error. The chain is built from TRBV4-1 and TRBJ1-6, with D unresolved. The CDR3 extends over 13 amino acids. Germline V gene data show CDR1 as MGHRA and CDR2 as YSYEKL. CDR3 nucleotide sequence: TGCGCCATCAGCCTAGGTCCGTCGGCACCCCTCCACTTT. Its protein is CAISLGPSAPLHF.

With regard to this clone: A read error may be the cause here, since a much bigger clone is one base away. The chain couples TRBV5-4 to TRBJ2-2, with D perhaps matching TRBD2 (5 bases). V lost 5 bases and J lost 0, with 17 bases in between. The CDR3 spans 17 residues. Germline V gene data show CDR1 as SGHNT and CDR2 as YYREEE (reference sequence). The CDR3 here is CASRLFRAGANTGELFF. The CDR3 bases are TGTGCCAGCAGATTATTTCGGGCCGGGGCGAACACCGGGGAGCTGTTTTTT.

This clone was counted between two and nine times. This chain connects TRBV6-2 or TRBV6-3 to TRBJ2-1; 12 bases agree with TRBD2. In germline, CDR1 is MNHEY, CDR2 SVGEGT. With 7 bases clipped from V and 1 base from J, the junction kept 5 bases outside the gene matches. This CDR3 has 16 amino acids. Written as DNA, the CDR3 is TGTGCCAGCAAGCTAGCGGGAGGGACGTCCTACAATGAGCAGTTCTTC. It specifies CASKLAGGTSYNEQFF.

Points on this clone: A much more abundant neighbour one base away suggests this may be a read error. The genes are TRBV4-3 and TRBJ1-1; D is uncertain. CDR3 length: 13 residues. Germline-derived CDR1 and CDR2 are LGHNA and YSLEER. Here the CDR3 reads CTSSQLRDTEAFF. In nucleotides, the CDR3 is TGCACCAGCAGCCAACTTAGGGACACTGAAGCTTTCTTT.

There are many counts of this clone. The V and J genes are TRBV6-1 and TRBJ2-7; 13 positions agree with TRBD2. This CDR3 comprises 13 residues. Per germline, CDR1 MNHNS and CDR2 SASEGT. After removal of 6 bases from V and 6 bases from J, the junction contained 2 bases not matched to a gene. The CDR3 bases are TGTGCCAGCAGCCGACTAGCGGGAGGCGAGCAGTACTTC. Protein: CASSRLAGGEQYF.

The chain has TRBV27 and TRBJ2-7; tentatively, D is TRBD1 or TRBD2 (5 bases each). This CDR3 contains 16 residues. Per the germline V gene, CDR1 is MNHEY and CDR2 is SMNVEV (reference sequence). Trimming left V 8 bases short and J 6 bases short, with 26 bases between. DNA for the CDR3: TGTGCCAGCTTGACGTGGCAGGCCGGTCGGGACGGCGAGCAGTACTTC. The encoded protein is CASLTWQAGRDGEQYF.

This clone was observed many times. This sample also contains other DNA sequences that code for the same CDR3. The chain carries TRBV7-2 and TRBJ1-1, with D unclear. CDR1 and CDR2 from the germline V gene are SGHTA and FQGNSA. Trimming pared 2 bases from V and 1 base from J, leaving 5 bases between. The CDR3 runs 13 residues. The CDR3 bases are TGTGCCAGCAGCTTAACACGGAACACTGAAGCTTTCTTT. Its translation: CASSLTRNTEAFF.

CDR3 bases: TGTGCCAGCAGCCCGACCGTCTTTACTCCTTGGGCGGACTACACCTTC. Protein product: CASSPTVFTPWADYTF. V and J are TRBV7-3 and TRBJ1-2; D is ambiguous. Germline V gene lookup returns CDR1 SGHTA and CDR2 FQGTGA. Trimming took off 5 bases at V and 10 bases at J, with 26 bases between the two ends. The CDR3 is made up of 16 amino acids.

A remark on this clone: The junction departs from germline at one end; a sequencing error may be responsible. The CDR3 DNA is TGCAGTGCTAGTTTAACCCTTGGACTAGCGGGAGGCCCCAAGTTT. Translating it yields CSASLTLGLAGGPKF. The chain couples TRBV20-1 to TRBJ2-3, with TRBD2 matching over 14 bases. CDR3 length: 15 amino acids. Germline loops: CDR1 DFQATT, CDR2 SNEGSKA (reference sequence).

Remarks on this clone: One junction end does not reproduce the germline sequence, and a read error may be involved. The identical CDR3 is also encoded by other nucleotide sequences in the sample. The chain's CDR3 is CASSAWTGLDSNQPQHF. In DNA, the CDR3 is TGTGCCAGCAGCGCATGGACAGGTCTTGATAGCAATCAGCCCCAACATTTT. The rearrangement links TRBV6-1 to TRBJ1-5; TRBD1 matches at 7 bases. Germline assignment: CDR1 MNHNS and CDR2 SASEGT. This CDR3 is built from 17 residues.

This clone came up many times. The V call is TRBV2, the J call TRBJ2-5; 7 bases map to TRBD2. Germline CDR1 reads SNHLY; CDR2 reads FYNNEI. V shed 6 bases, J shed 7 bases, and the junction held 14 bases outside the gene matches. The CDR3 has 15 residues. The chain's CDR3 is CASRRLAARSVTQYF. In DNA, the CDR3 is TGTGCCAGCAGGAGACTAGCCGCCCGCTCCGTGACCCAGTACTTC. Drawing the rest from reference TRBV2 and TRBJ2-5, the complete variable domain is EPEVTQTPSHQVTQMGQEVILRCVPISNHLYFYWYRQILGQKVEFLVSFYNNEISEKSEIFDDQFSVERPDGSNFTLKIRSTKLEDSAMYFCASRRLAARSVTQYFGPGTRLLVL.

This clone was counted at least ten times. This may be a read error: a much more frequent sequence differs by one nucleotide. The chain carries TRBV11-2 and TRBJ1-1, with a possible D match to TRBD1 (5 bases). From germline, CDR1 is SGHAT and CDR2 FQNNGV. The CDR3 extends over 14 amino acids. V lost 5 bases and J 13 bases, leaving 23 bases between the germline ends. The chain's CDR3 is CASSPSGRGQQDFF. The DNA for the CDR3 is TGTGCCAGCAGCCCATCGGGGAGGGGCCAACAAGATTTCTTT.

Turning to this clone: One end of the junction varies from germline; a read error may be responsible. The CDR3 loop is CSSSWSSGNTMYF. DNA for the CDR3: TGTTCCAGTAGCTGGAGCTCTGGAAACACCATGTATTTT. The J gene is TRBJ1-3, the V gene TRBV19; D uncertain. The CDR3 totals 13 residues. CDR1 LNHDA and CDR2 SQIVND come from the germline V gene (reference sequence).

This clone was seen many times. The V call is TRBV10-3, the J call TRBJ2-4; either TRBD1 or TRBD2 may supply D (5 bases each). The V gene lost 5 bases and the J gene lost 6 bases, with 8 bases spanning the gap. Germline V gene data show CDR1 as ENHRY and CDR2 as SYGVKD. This CDR3 spans 12 amino acids. The CDR3 here is CAISPGRNIQYF. The CDR3 DNA follows: TGTGCCATCAGTCCGGGACGAAACATTCAGTACTTC.

This clone was recorded at least ten times. The CDR3 loop reads CSAIIAGGFDTQYF. In nucleotides, the CDR3 is TGCAGTGCTATAATAGCGGGAGGTTTTGATACGCAGTATTTT. V is TRBV20-1 and J is TRBJ2-3; 10 bases fit TRBD2. This CDR3 has 14 residues. V gave up 4 bases and J gave up 6 bases; unmatched junction bases: 7. CDR1 is DFQATT, CDR2 SNEGSKA, per germline (reference sequence).